The clone carrying this T cell receptor beta chain was observed many times. This record belongs to a study of human T cells and chemical hapten exposure. Time point of the sample: patch test 1, 2 weeks after DPC sensitization. Treatment of the sample: therapeutic diphenylcyclopropenone sensitization with weekly scalp DPC. This CDR3 comprises 21 residues. Germline assignment: CDR1 SGHTA and CDR2 FQGNSA. Trimming at V came to 10 bases and at J to 0 bases, leaving 21 bases not matched to a gene. TCRdb recomputed calls from the RACE reads with MiXCR, one row per CDR3 protein. The sample consists of about 360,000 distinct CDR3 sequences, about 4.4% of them appearing once.

The chain recombines TRBV7-2 with TRBJ2-6; TRBD2 aligns across 10 bases. This TCR was recovered from a woman between 50 and 59 years old with alopecia areata. Some clones in this sample may be carry-over from other donors' samples. Sequencing was performed on whole blood, taken in connection with sensitization to the hapten diphenylcyclopropenone (DPC). The CDR3 reads CATSASSLLAGALSGANVLTF. For the CDR3, the DNA is TGTGCCACTTCAGCTTCCTCACTTCTAGCGGGGGCCCTCTCTGGGGCCAACGTCCTGACTTTC.